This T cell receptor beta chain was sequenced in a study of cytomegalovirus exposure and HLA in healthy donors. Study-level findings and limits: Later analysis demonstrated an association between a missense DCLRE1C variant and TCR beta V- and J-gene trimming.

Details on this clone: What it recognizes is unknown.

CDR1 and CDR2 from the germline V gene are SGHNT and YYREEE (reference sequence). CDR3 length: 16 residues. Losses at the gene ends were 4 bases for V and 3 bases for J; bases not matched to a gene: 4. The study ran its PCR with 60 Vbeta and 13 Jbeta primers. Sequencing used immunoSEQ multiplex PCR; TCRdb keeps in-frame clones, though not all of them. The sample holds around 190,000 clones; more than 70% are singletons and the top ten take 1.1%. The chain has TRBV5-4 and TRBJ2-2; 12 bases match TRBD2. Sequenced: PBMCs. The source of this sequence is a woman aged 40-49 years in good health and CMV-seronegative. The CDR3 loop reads CASSPRLAGDTGELFF. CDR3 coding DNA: TGTGCCAGCAGCCCCCGACTAGCGGGGGACACCGGGGAGCTGTTTTTT.